This TCR beta chain is drawn from a study of Tregs in tolerant kidney transplant recipients. Overall study findings and caveats: Biological reproducibility was not directly addressed, but technical replication error appeared minimal.

Some clones are missing from TCRdb's copy, which holds only in-frame ones; the method was immunoSEQ multiplex PCR. This sample has some 240,000 clones; 80% to 85% occur once, and the top ten carry 0.55% to 0.65%. There are 14 residues in the CDR3. Germline-derived CDR1 and CDR2 are MNHEY and SMNVEV (reference sequence). Trimming took off 3 bases at V and 4 bases at J, with 7 bases between the two ends. This clone was observed a few times. Its target is not known. Sequenced sample: CD4+ T cells from blood. This chain joins TRBV27 and TRBJ2-6; D is ambiguous. This receptor was identified in a human donor in good health. The CDR3 protein is CASSLGIGANVLTF. Here the CDR3 DNA reads TGTGCCAGCAGTTTGGGGATAGGGGCCAACGTCCTGACTTTC.